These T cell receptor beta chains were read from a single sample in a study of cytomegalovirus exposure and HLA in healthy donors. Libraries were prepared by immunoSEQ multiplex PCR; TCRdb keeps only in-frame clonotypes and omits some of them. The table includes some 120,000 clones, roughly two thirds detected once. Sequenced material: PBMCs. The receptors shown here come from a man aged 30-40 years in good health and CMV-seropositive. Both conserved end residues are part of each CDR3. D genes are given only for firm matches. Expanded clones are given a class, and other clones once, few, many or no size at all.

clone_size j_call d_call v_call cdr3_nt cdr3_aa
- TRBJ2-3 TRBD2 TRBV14 TGTGCCAGCAGCCTAATGCGGGGGGTAGATACGCAGTATTTT CASSLMRGVDTQYF
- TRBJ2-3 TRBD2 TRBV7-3 TGTGCCAGCAGCTTAGGACTAGCGGGGACAGATACGCAGTATTTT CASSLGLAGTDTQYF
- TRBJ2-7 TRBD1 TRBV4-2 TGTGCCAGCAGCCGGGACAGGGGTACCTACGAGCAGTACTTC CASSRDRGTYEQYF
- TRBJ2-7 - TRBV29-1 TGCAGCACCGCAGGACCGGGGTCCCCCTACGAGCAGTACTTC CSTAGPGSPYEQYF
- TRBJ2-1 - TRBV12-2 TGTGCAAGTCGCTTGGGGAGGGGGACACACAATGAGCAGTTCTTC CASRLGRGTHNEQFF
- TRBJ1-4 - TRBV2 TGTGCCAGCAGCAACCAGCAGGGTACAACTAATGAAAAACTGTTTTTT CASSNQQGTTNEKLFF
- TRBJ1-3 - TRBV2 TGTGCCAGCAACGGTATTTCTGGAAACACCATATATTTT CASNGISGNTIYF
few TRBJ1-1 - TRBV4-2 TGTGCCAGCAGCCAAGAAGGACTCCGGAACACTGAAGCTTTCTTT CASSQEGLRNTEAFF
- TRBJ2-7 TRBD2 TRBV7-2 TGTGCCAGCAGCTTAGTTAGCGGGAGGGCCCACGAGCAGTACTTC CASSLVSGRAHEQYF
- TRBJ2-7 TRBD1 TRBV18 TGTGCCAGCTCACCCGGACAGGGAAGCTCCTACGAGCAGTACTTC CASSPGQGSSYEQYF
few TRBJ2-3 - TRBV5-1 TGCGCCAGCAGCTCGGACACGAGCACAGATACGCAGTATTTT CASSSDTSTDTQYF
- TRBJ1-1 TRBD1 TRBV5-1 TGCGCCAGCAGGGATAGCGACAGGGGAGCGGCTTTCTTT CASRDSDRGAAFF
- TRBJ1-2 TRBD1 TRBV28 TGTGCCAGCAGCCTGGGACAGGCGCTGAGCTACACCTTC CASSLGQALSYTF
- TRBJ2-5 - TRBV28 TGTGCCAGCAGTTTCCCGGCTAGCTCGGCGGAGACCCAGTACTTC CASSFPASSAETQYF
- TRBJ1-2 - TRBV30 TGTGCCTGGAGAGACGACAGTTTGGGCTATGGCTACACCTTC CAWRDDSLGYGYTF
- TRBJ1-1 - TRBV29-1 TGCAGCGTTGTCCCTTCCCTCGGTCTTTCTACCACTGAAGCTTTCTTT CSVVPSLGLSTTEAFF
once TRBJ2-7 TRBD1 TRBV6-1 TGTGCCAGCAGTGAACCGGGACAGGGGAGAGGCGAGCAGTACTTC CASSEPGQGRGEQYF
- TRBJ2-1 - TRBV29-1 TGCAGCGTTGTGGACCCGGGACTGGCCTACAATGAGCAGTTCTTC CSVVDPGLAYNEQFF
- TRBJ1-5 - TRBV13 TGTGCCAGCAGCCCCAGGCCGGGGGGGGATCAGCCCCAGCATTTT CASSPRPGGDQPQHF
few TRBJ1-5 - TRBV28 TGTGCCAGCAGTTTAGGCTGGACATACGTCGATAGCAATCAGCCCCAGCATTTT CASSLGWTYVDSNQPQHF
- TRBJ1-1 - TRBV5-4 TGTGCCAGCAGCTTGGACGTCGGGGTGAACACTGAAGCTTTCTTT CASSLDVGVNTEAFF
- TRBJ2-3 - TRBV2 TGTGCCAGCAGTGAATTGCAGGTACGGACAGATACGCAGTATTTT CASSELQVRTDTQYF
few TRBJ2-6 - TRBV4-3 TGCGCCAGCAGCCAAGTCGGGGGTTCTGGGGCCAACGTCCTGACTTTC CASSQVGGSGANVLTF